This section outlines one T cell receptor (beta chain) sequence together with its context. The specificity of this receptor is unknown. One junction end disagrees with the germline gene, perhaps due to a read error. The donors were 40 or so Caucasian individuals from Russia, aged roughly 6 to 90 years, who were systemically healthy. Approximately 9 milliliters of peripheral blood were collected from each donor into EDTA-treated Vacutainer tubes. Ficoll-Paque density-gradient centrifugation was used to isolate PBMCs, with at least 7 million obtained per sample. Trizol reagent was used to extract total RNA from the PBMCs, yielding at least 6 micrograms per sample. For every donor, flow cytometry on a PBMC aliquot measured the percentage of naive CD45RAhigh/CD27high T cells. From a lookup of the germline V gene, CDR1 and CDR2 are KGHSH and LQKENI. There are 13 amino acids in the CDR3, from cysteine to phenylalanine inclusive. Only CDR3 DNA is held: 39 bases, read in frame from base 1.

This sample stems from a study of blood T cells in healthy people across ages (dated by TCRdb to the mid-2010s). Background on the whole study: In model experiments, template switching captured roughly one uniquely barcoded TCR beta cDNA molecule for every two T cells. To track age-related changes in TCR beta repertoire diversity, the study relied on deep sequencing normalized with unique cDNA molecular identifiers. Four age groups were formed from the donors: young (average 16 years), middle-aged (approximately 40), aged (62) and long-lived (more than 75). To avoid experimental bias, donors of different ages were distributed randomly across sequencing lanes. For two donors (one aged 18 to 29 and one aged 80 or older), the study analyzed two additional independent replicas of 1 million unique cDNA reads from the same blood draw. What the study reported, not specific to this receptor: The CMV infection status of donors was not known, potentially confounding age-related changes in expanded clonotypes. Estimates of total diversity based on one million sequenced T cells were considered lower bounds and underestimates. Compared with the aged group, more naive CD4+ T cells, fewer expanded clones and increased TCR diversity were shown by the long-lived group, suggesting age selection. The percentage of naive T cells measured by flow cytometry correlated strongly with observed TCR beta diversity. Conclusive comparison of naive and antigen-experienced compartments was prevented by the profiling of bulk unsorted PBMCs. Observed TCR beta diversity per million T cells fell roughly linearly with age, and a significant reduction was already apparent by age roughly 41.

The library came from 5' RACE. The instrument given in TCRdb is Illumina HiSeq 2500. A second PCR of about 6 to 11 cycles was performed with a sample-barcoded 5' primer and a J-beta primer mix. A template-switch 5' adaptor carrying 12 random nucleotides introduced a unique molecular identifier onto each TCR beta cDNA molecule. Each sample yielded at least 2.5 million CDR3-containing paired-end reads. First-strand cDNA synthesis was performed from all RNA using the Mint cDNA synthesis kit, with priming by a TRBC-specific oligonucleotide. All cDNA was treated with uracil-DNA glycosylase and then went through a first 18-cycle PCR with the universal primers M1SS and BC2_uni_R. On the study's bioinformatics: Normalization of each sample was performed by random selection of 1 million high-quality reads, each carrying a distinct molecular identifier. Reads sharing molecular identifiers were discarded rather than binned into consensus sequences. MiTCR, run with a Q25 quality threshold and the strictest error-elimination algorithm, handled CDR3 identification, clonotype clustering and error correction. A nonparametric unseen species model with Euler transformation was used to estimate lower-bound total TCR beta diversity. The raw public data were reprocessed by TCRdb itself: fastp quality trimming at Q25, MiXCR clonotype calling, in-frame beta chains only. For every CDR3 protein sequence, its rows merge into one entry that carries the most common genes and DNA. The V and J calls follow TCRdb's processing rather than the paper's. The table for this sample lists about 780,000 distinct CDR3 sequences; 35% to 60% of them were counted only once. Around a sixth of the sample goes to the ten largest clones.

In this chain, TRBV18 is recombined with TRBJ1-2; the best D guess is TRBD1, with 5 bases matching. The clonotype originates from a man older than 75 in good health. The material sequenced was blood. CDR3 region: CASSPRDGDGYTF. The DNA sequence is as follows: TGCGCCAGCTCACCACGGGACGGAGATGGCTACACCTTC.